The entry below describes one T cell receptor (beta chain). No antigen is known for it. Profiled with immunoSEQ multiplex PCR; TCRdb holds only in-frame clones, not every one. The table includes approximately 1,500,000 clones, roughly 96% detected once. Into CD45RA+ naive and CD45RA-negative memory subsets, the CD4+ cells were split. The data belong to a study of shared clonotypes between healthy human individuals. Whole-study context: A donor's plate count was three for CD4 naive and three for CD4 memory; CD8 naive had two and CD8 memory one. Broader study findings: Read depth was anticipated to influence clonotype sharing among donors.

The sequenced sample consisted of naive CD4+ T cells sorted from blood. Subset described: CD45RA+ positively selected. This sequence originates from a man between 25 and 39 years old in good health.

The CDR3 here is CASSPDGPGGFGEQFF. The CDR3, as DNA: TGTGCCAGCTCACCTGATGGTCCAGGGGGTTTTGGTGAGCAGTTCTTC. The V and J genes are TRBV18 and TRBJ2-1; 7 bases map to TRBD1. This CDR3 spans 16 amino acids. The J segment lost 9 bases and the V segment lost 3 bases, leaving 14 bases of the junction unmatched. The V gene's germline CDR1 is KGHSH and CDR2 LQKENI.